This T cell receptor beta chain was recovered during a study of identical twins. Worth noting for this clonotype: The antigen remains unidentified.

Findings of the study overall: Excess sharing by twins proved weaker in beta out-of-frame sequences. Twin pairs' shared out-of-frame alpha sequences were enriched in low generation probability.

A universal primer site was added by template switching, and unique molecular identifiers were carried by the cDNA. TCRdb reprocessed the 5' RACE reads with MiXCR, giving one entry per CDR3 protein. The data hold about 500,000 distinct CDR3 sequences, with approximately 14% observed a single time. These sequences were also reported in another study, on yellow fever vaccine responses in identical twins. In that study: The authors reported partly convergent, partly personalized vaccine responses in identical twins.

The source of this sequence is a woman aged 18-29 years in good health. The specimen was CD4+ T cells sorted from blood.

CDR3 amino acids: CSSLSGRDEQYF. In nucleotides, the CDR3 is TGCAGCTCTCTCTCGGGGCGCGACGAGCAGTACTTC. V gene TRBV29-1 combines with J gene TRBJ2-7, with D perhaps assigned TRBD1 or TRBD2 (5 bases each). V was pared by 8 bases and J by 5 bases, with 16 bases between. The CDR3 covers 12 residues. Germline-derived CDR1 and CDR2 are SQVTM and ANQGSEA.